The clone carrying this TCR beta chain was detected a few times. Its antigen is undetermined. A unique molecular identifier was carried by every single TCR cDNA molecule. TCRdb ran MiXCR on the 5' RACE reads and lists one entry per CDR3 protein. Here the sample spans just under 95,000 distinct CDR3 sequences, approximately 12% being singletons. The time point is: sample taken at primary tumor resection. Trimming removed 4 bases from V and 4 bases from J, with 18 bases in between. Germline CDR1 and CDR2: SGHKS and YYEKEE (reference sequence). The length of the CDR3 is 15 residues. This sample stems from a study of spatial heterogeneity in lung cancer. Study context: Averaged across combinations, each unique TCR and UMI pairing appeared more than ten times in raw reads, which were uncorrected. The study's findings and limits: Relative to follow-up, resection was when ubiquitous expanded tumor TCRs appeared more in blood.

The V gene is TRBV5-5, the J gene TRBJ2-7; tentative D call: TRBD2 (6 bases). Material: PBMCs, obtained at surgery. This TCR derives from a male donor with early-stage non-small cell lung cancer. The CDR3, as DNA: TGTGCCAGCAGCCCGCTTTCCGGGAGTGTGTACGAGCAGTACTTC. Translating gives CASSPLSGSVYEQYF.